These 21 T cell receptor beta chains were all obtained from the same sample, sequenced in a study of T cell responses to AZD1222 COVID-19 vaccine (dated by TCRdb to about 2021). Libraries came from the immunoSEQ multiplex PCR assay. In TCRdb, the immuneACCESS table is reduced to in-frame sequences with V and J assigned. These tables do not hold every clone; where another copy was compared, an unresolved V gene accounts for under half, and the others remain unexplained. A total of 150,000 to 200,000 clones appear in this sample, roughly 91% of them only once. The ten largest clones add up to roughly a quarter of the sample. Interpreted using the paper, the time point label stands for: about 28 days (+/-7) after the second vaccine dose. The material sequenced was peripheral blood, taken 28 days after the second AZD1222 dose. The receptors derive from an adult who received the AZD1222 COVID-19 vaccine.

This rearrangement joins TRBV19 to TRBJ2-7, with D unclear. Germline loops: CDR1 LNHDA, CDR2 SQIVND (reference sequence). The CDR3 has 14 residues. V was clipped by 6 bases and J by 6 bases, with 18 bases between them. The CDR3 bases are TGTGCCAGTAGCGACTTAGGAAGGGAAAGCGAGCAGTACTTC. It codes for CASSDLGRESEQYF.

This chain links TRBV7-9 with TRBJ2-1; tentatively, D is TRBD2 (5 bases). V lost 1 base to trimming and J lost 6 bases, with 16 bases between them. CDR1 is SEHNR and CDR2 is FQNEAQ in the germline V gene (reference sequence). The CDR3 contains 16 residues. CDR3 DNA sequence: TGTGCCAGCAGCTTAGGCTTTGGACTTTCATTCAATGAGCAGTTCTTC. The encoded protein is CASSLGFGLSFNEQFF.

The chain has TRBV28 and TRBJ2-7; D is uncertain. Between the trimmed V and J ends, which lost 7 bases and 0 bases, there was a span of 10 bases. This CDR3 comprises 13 residues. Germline CDR1 reads MDHEN; CDR2 reads SYDVKM. CDR3 nucleotide sequence: TGTGCCAGCATTAGGCCCTACTCCTACGAGCAGTACTTC. Translation gives CASIRPYSYEQYF.

This chain links TRBV6-6 with TRBJ1-4; 7 bases line up with TRBD1. This CDR3 comprises 16 residues. Germline V gives CDR1 MNHNY, CDR2 SVGAGI (reference sequence). V gave up 5 bases and J gave up 8 bases; unmatched junction bases: 14. The CDR3 nucleotides are TGTGCCAGCAGTGCCCCTGACAGGGAAAAGGGAGAAAAACTGTTTTTT. Protein product: CASSAPDREKGEKLFF.

The chain links TRBV5-6 to TRBJ1-2; D unclear. CDR1 and CDR2 from the germline V gene are SGHDT and YYEEEE. This CDR3 spans 14 amino acids. V dropped 6 bases and J dropped 1 base, with 13 bases sitting between them. The CDR3, as DNA: TGTGCCAGCACCTCCTCCCGGAATAACTATGGCTACACCTTC. It codes for CASTSSRNNYGYTF.

The rearrangement uses TRBV7-3 and TRBJ2-6; no firm D call. Germline assignment: CDR1 SGHTA and CDR2 FQGTGA. V was cut by 4 bases and J by 2 bases, with 9 bases left in between. This CDR3 has 15 amino acids. The CDR3 protein is CASSSSLPGANVLTF. The CDR3 coding sequence is TGTGCCAGCAGCTCAAGCCTCCCTGGGGCCAACGTCCTGACTTTC.

This clone was counted a single time. The rearrangement links TRBV11-3 to TRBJ2-7, with TRBD1 identical over 8 bases. The CDR3 is 14 amino acids. Germline CDR1 SGHNT, CDR2 YENEEA. Losses at the gene ends were 5 bases for V and 5 bases for J; bases not matched to a gene: 8. The CDR3 coding sequence is TGTGCCAGCAGCCCTGGACAGGGTATCAACGAGCAGTACTTC. Residues: CASSPGQGINEQYF.

The chain has TRBV19 and TRBJ1-5; the D is unclear. V lost 0 bases to trimming and J lost 9 bases, with 9 bases between them. CDR1 and CDR2 from the germline V gene are LNHDA and SQIVND (reference sequence). CDR3 length: 13 residues. CDR3 coding DNA: TGTGCCAGTAGTATAGACGGGTCAGGGCCCCAGCATTTT. Its protein product is CASSIDGSGPQHF.

The chain carries TRBV5-1 and TRBJ2-2; D possibly matches TRBD1 or TRBD2 (5 bases each). Germline V gives CDR1 SGHRS, CDR2 YFSETQ. Trimming stripped 5 bases from V and 4 bases from J, with 12 bases between. The CDR3 sequence is 14 residues long. CDR3 coding DNA: TGCGCCAGCAGAGGAATTGGGGGCACCGGGGAGCTGTTTTTT. Residues: CASRGIGGTGELFF.

This chain connects TRBV30 to TRBJ2-7, with D tentatively TRBD2 (5 bases). The germline V and J ends were trimmed by 7 bases and 2 bases, with 9 bases remaining between them. Germline CDR1 GTSNPN, CDR2 SVGIG (reference sequence). This CDR3 has 11 amino acids. CDR3 coding DNA: TGTGCCTCCCGGAGGACCTACGAGCAGTACTTC. Its translation: CASRRTYEQYF.

The chain uses TRBV6-5 and TRBJ2-5; 7 bases align to TRBD1. Germline V gene sequence: CDR1 MNHEY, CDR2 SVGAGI. CDR3 size: 13 residues. V lost 6 bases and J lost 3; bases outside the gene matches: 4. CDR3 sequence reads: CASRATGEETQYF. The CDR3 nucleotides are TGTGCCAGCAGAGCTACAGGGGAAGAGACCCAGTACTTC.

The chain links TRBV6-2 or TRBV6-3 to TRBJ2-1; the D call may be TRBD1 or TRBD2 (7 bases each). Germline V lookup: CDR1 MNHEY, CDR2 SVGEGT. The CDR3 sequence is 14 residues long. Trimming left V 0 bases short and J 9 bases short, with 12 bases between. The CDR3 coding sequence is TGTGCCAGCAGTTACTCCAGGGGGAGGGGTGAGCAGTTCTTC. This gives the protein CASSYSRGRGEQFF.

The chain combines TRBV5-1 with TRBJ2-3; TRBD2 matches at 9 bases. The length of the CDR3 is 15 residues. V was clipped by 4 bases and J by 2 bases; unmatched bases: 5. In germline, CDR1 is SGHRS, CDR2 YFSETQ. The CDR3 DNA sequence: TGCGCCAGCAGCGCGCTAGCGGGGAACACAGATACGCAGTATTTT. Translating gives CASSALAGNTDTQYF. The full variable domain, its missing parts supplied by reference TRBV5-1 and TRBJ2-3, is KAGVTQTPRYLIKTRGQQVTLSCSPISGHRSVSWYQQTPGQGLQFLFEYFSETQRNKGNFPGRFSGRQFSNSRSEMNVSTLELGDSALYLCASSALAGNTDTQYFGPGTRLTVL.

The chain employs TRBV4-3 and TRBJ1-6; 11 bases line up with TRBD1. Trimming at V came to 6 bases and at J to 9 bases, leaving 7 bases not matched to a gene. Per the germline V gene, CDR1 is LGHNA and CDR2 is YSLEER. This CDR3 comprises 15 residues. In DNA form, the CDR3 reads TGCGCCAGCAGGGACGGACAGGGGGCGAGTTCACCCCTCCACTTT. Protein product: CASRDGQGASSPLHF.

Comment on this clone: The sample has other DNA sequences that encode this CDR3 too. The chain couples TRBV28 to TRBJ1-2; 9 nucleotides line up with TRBD1. V was pared by 2 bases and J by 5 bases, with 0 bases of the junction left unmatched. Germline V CDR1 and CDR2: MDHEN, SYDVKM. The CDR3 is 13 residues long. In nucleotides, the CDR3 is TGTGCCAGCAGTTTAGGGACAGGGTATGGCTACACCTTC. It codes for CASSLGTGYGYTF.

The chain links TRBV2 to TRBJ1-5; TRBD1 aligns across 7 bases. Germline CDR1 and CDR2: SNHLY and FYNNEI. This CDR3 is built from 15 residues. V was clipped by 7 bases and J by 8 bases; unmatched bases: 14. The DNA of the CDR3 is TGTGCCAGCAAGATTGATACGGGACAGTCAAAGCCCCAGCATTTT. It specifies CASKIDTGQSKPQHF.

The chain joins TRBV7-2 to TRBJ2-7; D call uncertain. V lost 4 bases, J lost 5 bases, and 6 bases lay in between. Germline V lookup: CDR1 SGHTA, CDR2 FQGNSA. This CDR3 has 11 amino acids. CDR3: CASSSLHEQYF. In nucleotides, the CDR3 is TGTGCCAGCAGCTCACTCCACGAGCAGTACTTC.

The chain combines TRBV19 with TRBJ1-1, with 7 nucleotides matching TRBD1. The CDR3 is 14 residues long. V lost 6 bases, J lost 3 bases, and 7 bases stayed unmatched. The germline V gene encodes CDR1 LNHDA and CDR2 SQIVND (reference sequence). In DNA, the CDR3 is TGTGCCAGTAGGACAGGGTTGCAGTACACTGAAGCTTTCTTT. Amino acids: CASRTGLQYTEAFF.

V usage is TRBV9 and J usage is TRBJ2-3; a possible D gene is TRBD2 (6 bases). CDR3 length: 14 residues. V lost 1 base to trimming and J lost 6 bases, with 12 bases between them. Germline V gene sequence: CDR1 SGDLS, CDR2 YYNGEE. The CDR3 sequence: CASSVRLASDTQYF. CDR3 DNA: TGTGCCAGCAGCGTAAGGCTAGCGTCTGATACGCAGTATTTT.

The chain employs TRBV27 and TRBJ2-1; the D gene is possibly TRBD2 (5 bases). Germline CDR1 and CDR2: MNHEY and SMNVEV (reference sequence). V lost 4 bases, J lost 7 bases, and 14 bases lay in between. The CDR3 consists of 14 residues. The CDR3, as DNA: TGTGCCAGCAGTTCTCGTAGAGGGTGGAATGAGCAGTTCTTC. Its translation: CASSSRRGWNEQFF.

This clone was counted a few times. The chain joins TRBV7-3 to TRBJ2-7; unclear D gene. Germline lookup yields CDR1 SGHTA and CDR2 FQGTGA. V was clipped by 5 bases and J by 6 bases, with 17 bases between them. The CDR3 totals 14 residues. The DNA for the CDR3 is TGTGCCAGCAGCCCAAACCGATCGGGCCGCGAGCAGTACTTC. Translation: CASSPNRSGREQYF.